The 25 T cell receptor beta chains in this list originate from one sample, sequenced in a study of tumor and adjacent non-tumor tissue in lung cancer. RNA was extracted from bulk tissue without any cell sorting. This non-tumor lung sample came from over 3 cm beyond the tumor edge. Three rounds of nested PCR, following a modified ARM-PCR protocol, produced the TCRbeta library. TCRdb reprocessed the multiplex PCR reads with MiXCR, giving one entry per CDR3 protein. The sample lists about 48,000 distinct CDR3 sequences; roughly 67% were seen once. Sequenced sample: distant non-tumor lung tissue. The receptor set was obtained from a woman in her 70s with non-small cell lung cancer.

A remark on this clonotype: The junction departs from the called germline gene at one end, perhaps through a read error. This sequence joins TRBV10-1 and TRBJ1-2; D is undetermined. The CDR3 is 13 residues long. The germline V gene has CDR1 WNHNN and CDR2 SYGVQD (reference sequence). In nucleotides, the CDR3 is TGCGCCGGCAGTGAGAACGGCAACTATGGCTACACCTTC. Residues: CAGSENGNYGYTF.

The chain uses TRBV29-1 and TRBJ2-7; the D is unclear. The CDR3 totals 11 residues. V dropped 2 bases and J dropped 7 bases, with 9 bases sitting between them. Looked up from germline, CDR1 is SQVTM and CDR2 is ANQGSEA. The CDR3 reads CSVERESEQYF. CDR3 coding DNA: TGCAGCGTTGAACGAGAATCAGAGCAGTACTTC.

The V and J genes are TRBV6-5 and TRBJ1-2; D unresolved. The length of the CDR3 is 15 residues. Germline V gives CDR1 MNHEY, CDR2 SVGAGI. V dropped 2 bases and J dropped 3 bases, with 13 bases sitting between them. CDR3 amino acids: CASSYQSIQDYGYTF. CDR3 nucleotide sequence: TGTGCCAGCAGTTACCAGTCCATCCAGGACTATGGCTACACCTTC.

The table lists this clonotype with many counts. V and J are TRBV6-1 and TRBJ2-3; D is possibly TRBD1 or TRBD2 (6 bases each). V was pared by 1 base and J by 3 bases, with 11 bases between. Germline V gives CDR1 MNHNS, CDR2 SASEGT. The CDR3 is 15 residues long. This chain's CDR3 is CASSEEGGYTDTQYF. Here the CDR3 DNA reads TGTGCCAGCAGTGAAGAAGGGGGGTATACAGATACGCAGTATTTT.

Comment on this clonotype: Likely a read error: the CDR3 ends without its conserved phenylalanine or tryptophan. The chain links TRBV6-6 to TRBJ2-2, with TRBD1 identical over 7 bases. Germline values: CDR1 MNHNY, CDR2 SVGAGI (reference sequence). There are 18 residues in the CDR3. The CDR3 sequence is CVSSYPPSGTDNTGELFL. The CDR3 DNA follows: TGTGTCAGCAGTTACCCGCCCTCCGGGACAGATAACACCGGGGAGCTGTTTTTA.

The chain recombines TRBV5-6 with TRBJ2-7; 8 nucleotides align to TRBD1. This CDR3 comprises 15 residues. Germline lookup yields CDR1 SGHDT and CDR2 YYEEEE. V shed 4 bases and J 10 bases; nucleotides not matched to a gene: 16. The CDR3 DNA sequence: TGTGCCAGCAGCACTCACCAAGGACAGGGCCGCGAACAGTACTTC. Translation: CASSTHQGQGREQYF.

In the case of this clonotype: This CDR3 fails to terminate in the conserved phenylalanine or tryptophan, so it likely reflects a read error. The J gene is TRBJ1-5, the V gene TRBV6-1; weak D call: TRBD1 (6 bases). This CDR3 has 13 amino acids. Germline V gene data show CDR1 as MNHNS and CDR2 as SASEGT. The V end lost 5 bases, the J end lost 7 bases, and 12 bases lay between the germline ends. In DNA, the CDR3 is TGTGCCAGCAGTCTCCAGAGGGGGCAGCCCCAGCATGTT. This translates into CASSLQRGQPQHV.

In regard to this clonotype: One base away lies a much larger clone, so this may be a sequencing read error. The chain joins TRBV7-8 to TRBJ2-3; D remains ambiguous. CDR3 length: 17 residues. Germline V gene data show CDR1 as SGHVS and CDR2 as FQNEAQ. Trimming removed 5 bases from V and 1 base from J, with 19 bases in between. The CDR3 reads CASSGIIRRGRTDTQYF. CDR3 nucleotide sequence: TGTGCCAGCAGCGGCATTATAAGGCGTGGTCGCACAGATACGCAGTATTTT.

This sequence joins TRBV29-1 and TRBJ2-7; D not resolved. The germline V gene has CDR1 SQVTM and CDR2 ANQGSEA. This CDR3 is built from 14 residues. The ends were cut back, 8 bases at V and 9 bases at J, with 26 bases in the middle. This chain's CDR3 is CSTQIQRGTSGQYF. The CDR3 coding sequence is TGCAGCACACAAATCCAGCGCGGTACATCCGGGCAGTACTTC.

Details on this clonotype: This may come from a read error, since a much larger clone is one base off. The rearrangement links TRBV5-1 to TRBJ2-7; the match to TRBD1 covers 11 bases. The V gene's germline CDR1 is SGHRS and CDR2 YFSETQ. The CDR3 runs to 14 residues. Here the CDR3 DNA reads TGCGTCAGCCACTCCGGGACAGGGGGAAGCGAGCAGTACTTC. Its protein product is CVSHSGTGGSEQYF.

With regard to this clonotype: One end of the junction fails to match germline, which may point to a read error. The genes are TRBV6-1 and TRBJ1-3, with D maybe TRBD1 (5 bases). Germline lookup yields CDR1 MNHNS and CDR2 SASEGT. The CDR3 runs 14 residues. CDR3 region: CASKETLGQFYGTF. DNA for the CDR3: TGTGCCAGCAAGGAAACTTTGGGGCAGTTCTATGGGACCTTT.

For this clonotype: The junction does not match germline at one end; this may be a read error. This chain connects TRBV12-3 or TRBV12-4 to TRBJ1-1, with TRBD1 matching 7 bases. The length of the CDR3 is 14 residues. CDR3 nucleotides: TGTGTCAGCAGGGCCACAGGGGTGAACACTGAAGCTATCTTT. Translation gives CVSRATGVNTEAIF.

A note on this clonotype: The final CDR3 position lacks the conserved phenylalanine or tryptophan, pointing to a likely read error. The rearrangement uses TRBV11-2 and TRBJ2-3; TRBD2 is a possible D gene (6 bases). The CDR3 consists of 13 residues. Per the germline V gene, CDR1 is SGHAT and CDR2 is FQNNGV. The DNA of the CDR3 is TGTGGCAGCAGCTTAGCGGCGTCAGATACGCAGTATTTG. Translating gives CGSSLAASDTQYL.

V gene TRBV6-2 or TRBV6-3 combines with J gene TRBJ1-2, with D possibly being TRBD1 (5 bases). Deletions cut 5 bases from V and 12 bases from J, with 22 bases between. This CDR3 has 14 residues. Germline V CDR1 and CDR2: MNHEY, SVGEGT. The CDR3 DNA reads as TGTGCCAGCAGTCCCAGGGTAATGGGAGATGGTCACACCTTC. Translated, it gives CASSPRVMGDGHTF.

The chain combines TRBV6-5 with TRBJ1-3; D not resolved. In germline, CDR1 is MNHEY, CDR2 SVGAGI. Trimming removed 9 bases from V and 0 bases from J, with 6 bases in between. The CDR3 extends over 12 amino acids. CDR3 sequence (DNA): TGTGCCAGTTACAGCTCTGGAAACACCATATATTTT. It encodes CASYSSGNTIYF.

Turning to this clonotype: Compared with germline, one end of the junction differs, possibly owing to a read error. CDR3 in amino acids: CASSSGTAGAYTQYF. The CDR3 DNA follows: TGTGCCAGCAGTTCCGGGACAGCGGGTGCATATACGCAATATTTT. This chain connects TRBV6-6 to TRBJ2-3; tentatively, D is TRBD1 (7 bases). CDR3 length: 15 residues. Germline values: CDR1 MNHNY, CDR2 SVGAGI (reference sequence).

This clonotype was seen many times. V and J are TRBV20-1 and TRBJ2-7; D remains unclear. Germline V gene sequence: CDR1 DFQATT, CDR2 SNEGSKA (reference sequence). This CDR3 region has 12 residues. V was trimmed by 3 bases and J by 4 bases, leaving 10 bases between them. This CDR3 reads CSASGWGYEQYF. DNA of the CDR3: TGCAGTGCTAGTGGTTGGGGTTACGAGCAGTACTTC.

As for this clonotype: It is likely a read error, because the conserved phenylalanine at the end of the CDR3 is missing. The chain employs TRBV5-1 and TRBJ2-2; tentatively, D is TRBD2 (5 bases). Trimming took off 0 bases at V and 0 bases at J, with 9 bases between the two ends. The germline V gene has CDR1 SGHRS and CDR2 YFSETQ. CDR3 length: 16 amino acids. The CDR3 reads CASSLGSGANTGELFS. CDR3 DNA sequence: TGCGCCAGCAGCTTGGGGAGCGGAGCGAACACCGGGGAGCTGTTTTCT.

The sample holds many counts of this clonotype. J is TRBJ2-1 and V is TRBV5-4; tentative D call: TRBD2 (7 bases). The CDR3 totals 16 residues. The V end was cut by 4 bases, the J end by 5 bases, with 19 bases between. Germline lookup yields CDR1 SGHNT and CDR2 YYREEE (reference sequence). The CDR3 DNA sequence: TGTGCCAGCAGCAACGGGGGGCTGGGTGGGAACAATGAGCAGTTCTTC. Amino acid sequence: CASSNGGLGGNNEQFF.

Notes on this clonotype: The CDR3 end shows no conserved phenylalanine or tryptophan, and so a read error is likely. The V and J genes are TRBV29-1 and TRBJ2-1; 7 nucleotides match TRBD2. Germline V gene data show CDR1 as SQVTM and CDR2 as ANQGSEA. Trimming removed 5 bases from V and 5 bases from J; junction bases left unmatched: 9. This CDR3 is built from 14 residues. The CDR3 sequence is CSVRDYTGDNEQFI. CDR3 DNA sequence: TGCAGCGTTCGGGACTACACGGGGGACAATGAGCAGTTCATC.

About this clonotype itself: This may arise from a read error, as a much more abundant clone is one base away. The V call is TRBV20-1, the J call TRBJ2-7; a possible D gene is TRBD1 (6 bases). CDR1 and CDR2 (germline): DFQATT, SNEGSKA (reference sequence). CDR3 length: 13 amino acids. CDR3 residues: CSASRTEAYEEYF. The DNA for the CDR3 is TGCAGTGCGAGTCGGACAGAAGCTTACGAGGAGTACTTC.

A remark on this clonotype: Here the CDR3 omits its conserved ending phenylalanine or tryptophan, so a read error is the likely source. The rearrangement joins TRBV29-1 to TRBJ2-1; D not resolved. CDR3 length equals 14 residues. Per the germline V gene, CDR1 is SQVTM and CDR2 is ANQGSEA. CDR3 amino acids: CSVESGFTYDEQFL. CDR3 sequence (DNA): TGCAGCGTTGAGTCCGGTTTTACCTACGATGAGCAGTTCCTC.

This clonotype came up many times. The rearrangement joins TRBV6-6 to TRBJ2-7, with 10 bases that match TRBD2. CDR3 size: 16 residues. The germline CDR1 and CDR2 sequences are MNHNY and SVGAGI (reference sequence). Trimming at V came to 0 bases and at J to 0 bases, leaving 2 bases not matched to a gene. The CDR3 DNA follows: TGTGCCAGCAGTTACTCTCCTAGCGGGAGCTCCTACGAGCAGTACTTC. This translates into CASSYSPSGSSYEQYF.

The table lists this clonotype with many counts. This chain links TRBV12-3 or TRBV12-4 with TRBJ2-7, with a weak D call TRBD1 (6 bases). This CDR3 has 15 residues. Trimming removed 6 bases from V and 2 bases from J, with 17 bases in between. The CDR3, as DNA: TGTGCCAGCAGACCTCGAGACAGGCCCACCTACGAGCAGTACTTC. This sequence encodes CASRPRDRPTYEQYF.

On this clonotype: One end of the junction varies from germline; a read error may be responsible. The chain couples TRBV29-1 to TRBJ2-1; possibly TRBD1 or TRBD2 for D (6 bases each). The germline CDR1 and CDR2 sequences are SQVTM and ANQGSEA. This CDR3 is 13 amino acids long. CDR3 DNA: TGCAGCGTCGGGGGCTCTGAGGACAATGAGCAGTTTTTC. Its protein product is CSVGGSEDNEQFF.